One sample yielded the 20 T cell receptor beta chains listed below, sequenced in a study of T-cell reconstitution after alpha-beta-depleted transplantation in children. Preparing the TCRbeta library involved the use of unique molecular identifiers. TCRdb analysed the PCR reads with MiXCR anew, one entry per CDR3 protein. The sample lists hundreds of thousands of distinct CDR3 sequences, roughly a tenth occurring once. This specimen consisted of PBMCs from the stem cell graft donor, obtained from the stem cell graft. The receptor set was obtained from a human donor who donated a stem cell graft to a child with acute lymphoblastic leukemia.

This clonotype was counted a few times. The V and J genes are TRBV28 and TRBJ2-1; the match to TRBD1 covers 7 bases. The ends lost 2 bases at V and 2 bases at J; junction bases unmatched: 3. The CDR3 loop spans 15 amino acids. Germline V gives CDR1 MDHEN, CDR2 SYDVKM. The CDR3 sequence: CASSLGTDTYNEQFF. As DNA, the CDR3 is TGTGCCAGCAGTTTAGGGACAGATACCTACAATGAGCAGTTCTTC.

This clonotype was counted between two and nine times. The CDR3 region has the DNA TGCGCCAGCAGCTTGCTACAGGGGGTGACTAATGAAAAACTGTTTTTT. Amino acids: CASSLLQGVTNEKLFF. This chain links TRBV5-1 with TRBJ1-4; 8 bases line up with TRBD1. V trimming: 1 base; J trimming: 2 bases; junction bases outside the gene matches: 4. This CDR3 comprises 16 residues. Germline loops: CDR1 SGHRS, CDR2 YFSETQ.

In this sample, this clonotype turned up a few times. The CDR3 loop reads CASSESSTLSTDTQYF. The CDR3 nucleotides read TGCGCCAGCAGTGAGTCCTCGACGCTTAGCACAGATACGCAGTATTTT. The chain employs TRBV10-2 and TRBJ2-3; D unresolved. CDR1 is WSHSY, CDR2 SAAADI, per germline. V was pared by 0 bases and J by 0 bases, with 10 bases between. The length of the CDR3 is 16 residues.

The chain carries TRBV25-1 and TRBJ1-1, with D tentatively TRBD1 (5 bases). The length of the CDR3 is 13 residues. Germline V gives CDR1 MGHDK, CDR2 SYGVNS. V was trimmed by 3 bases and J by 11 bases, leaving 16 bases between them. The CDR3 coding sequence is TGTGCCAGCAGTGAGTCCCCACGAGAGGGGGCTTTCTTT. Translated, it gives CASSESPREGAFF. Filled out from reference TRBV25-1 and TRBJ1-1, the complete variable domain reads EADIYQTPRYLVIGTGKKITLECSQTMGHDKMYWYQQDPGMELHLIHYSYGVNSTEKGDLSSESTVSRIRTEHFPLTLESARPSHTSQYLCASSESPREGAFFGQGTRLTVV.

The chain combines TRBV7-7 with TRBJ2-2; D is ambiguous. Germline V gene sequence: CDR1 SSHAT, CDR2 FNYEAQ (reference sequence). Between the trimmed V and J ends, which lost 5 bases and 7 bases, there was a span of 8 bases. This CDR3 is 12 amino acids long. CDR3 amino acids: CASSPPSGELFF. The CDR3, as DNA: TGTGCCAGCAGCCCCCCTAGCGGGGAGCTGTTTTTT. Drawing the rest from reference TRBV7-7 and TRBJ2-2, the complete variable domain is GAGVSQSPRYKVTKRGQDVTLRCDPISSHATLYWYQQALGQGPEFLTYFNYEAQPDKSGLPSDRFSAERPEGSISTLTIQRTEQRDSAMYRCASSPPSGELFFGEGSRLTVL.

This clonotype has a handful of counts. The gene calls are TRBV18 and TRBJ1-1, with D unclear. Germline lookup yields CDR1 KGHSH and CDR2 LQKENI. The CDR3 contains 14 residues. V was pared by 4 bases and J by 7 bases, with 16 bases between. CDR3: CASSRLSSENEAFF. The CDR3 bases are TGTGCCAGCTCACGACTCTCGTCCGAGAATGAAGCTTTCTTT. Filled out from reference TRBV18 and TRBJ1-1, the complete variable domain reads NAGVMQNPRHLVRRRGQEARLRCSPMKGHSHVYWYRQLPEEGLKFMVYLQKENIIDESGMPKERFSAEFPKEGPSILRIQQVVRGDSAAYFCASSRLSSENEAFFGQGTRLTVV.

The CDR3 is CASSFGPRILNTEAFF. The CDR3 DNA reads as TGTGCCAGCAGCTTTGGTCCTAGGATCTTGAACACTGAAGCTTTCTTT. The rearrangement joins TRBV5-6 to TRBJ1-1, with D unresolved. V was shortened by 2 bases and J by 0 bases, with 14 bases between the two germline ends. Germline loops: CDR1 SGHDT, CDR2 YYEEEE. This CDR3 spans 16 amino acids.

Remarks on this clonotype: This may stem from a read error, because a much larger clone lies one nucleotide away. Since the CDR3 does not end with the conserved phenylalanine or tryptophan, this likely comes from a read error. The J gene is TRBJ2-7, the V gene TRBV7-2, with 7 positions matching TRBD1. Per germline, CDR1 SGHTA and CDR2 FQGNSA. The CDR3 totals 14 residues. V shed 4 bases, J shed 1 base, and the junction held 4 bases outside the gene matches. The DNA for the CDR3 is TGTGCCAGCAGCTCACGGGACAGATCCTACGAGCAGTACTCC. It translates to CASSSRDRSYEQYS.

This clonotype was observed at least ten times. This chain links TRBV20-1 with TRBJ2-7; weak D call: TRBD1 (6 bases). CDR1 and CDR2 (germline): DFQATT, SNEGSKA (reference sequence). Trimming pared 0 bases from V and 3 bases from J, leaving 12 bases between. This CDR3 spans 14 amino acids. CDR3 DNA: TGCAGTGCTAGAGATACCGGGACAAGCTACGAGCAGTACTTC. Its translation is CSARDTGTSYEQYF.

This clonotype appeared a few times. The chain employs TRBV3-1 and TRBJ1-4; TRBD1 might be the D (5 bases). The length of the CDR3 is 14 residues. The V and J ends lost 1 base and 3 bases respectively, with 6 bases between them. CDR1 is LGHDT and CDR2 is YNNKEL in the germline V gene (reference sequence). CDR3 DNA: TGTGCCAGCAGCCAAGTACAGGCTAATGAAAAACTGTTTTTT. It encodes CASSQVQANEKLFF. Full variable domain (rest looked up from reference TRBV3-1 and TRBJ1-4): DTAVSQTPKYLVTQMGNDKSIKCEQNLGHDTMYWYKQDSKKFLKIMFSYNNKELIINETVPNRFSPKSPDKAHLNLHINSLELGDSAVYFCASSQVQANEKLFFGSGTQLSVL.

This clonotype was found a few times. This sequence joins TRBV21-1 and TRBJ1-2. TRBV21-1 is a pseudogene. The CDR3 loop spans 16 amino acids. Here the CDR3 reads CASSKTTVTGCYGYTF. As DNA, the CDR3 is TGTGCCAGCAGCAAAACGACGGTTACCGGCTGCTATGGCTACACCTTC.

This chain links TRBV6-1 with TRBJ2-3, with a weak D call TRBD2 (5 bases). Looked up from germline, CDR1 is MNHNS and CDR2 is SASEGT. V lost 6 bases to trimming and J lost 2 bases, with 12 bases between them. There are 14 residues in the CDR3. CDR3 in amino acids: CASRSTSLTDTQYF. The CDR3 nucleotides are TGTGCCAGCAGAAGTACTAGTCTCACAGATACGCAGTATTTT.

For this clonotype: A clone one base away is much larger, so this may be a read error. The rearrangement uses TRBV7-9 and TRBJ2-7; D not resolved. Germline assignment: CDR1 SEHNR and CDR2 FQNEAQ (reference sequence). Deletions cut 6 bases from V and 2 bases from J, with 8 bases between. The CDR3 has 12 amino acids. The CDR3: CASRPEPYEQYF. For the CDR3, the DNA is TGTGCCAGCAGACCGGAGCCCTACGAGCAGTACTTC.

This clonotype appeared many times. The rearrangement joins TRBV20-1 to TRBJ2-1, with a possible D match to TRBD1 (5 bases). Per the germline V gene, CDR1 is DFQATT and CDR2 is SNEGSKA (reference sequence). Trimming left V 0 bases short and J 0 bases short, with 12 bases between. CDR3 length: 16 residues. CDR3 sequence: CSARDLQGSSYNEQFF. Here the CDR3 DNA reads TGCAGTGCTAGAGACCTGCAGGGAAGCTCCTACAATGAGCAGTTCTTC.

This clonotype was observed a handful of times. The chain uses TRBV14 and TRBJ2-3, with a weak D call TRBD2 (5 bases). CDR3 length equals 14 residues. V was shortened by 4 bases and J by 7 bases, with 15 bases between the two germline ends. Germline V gene sequence: CDR1 SGHDN, CDR2 FVKESK. CDR3: CASSPPAVFYTQYF. CDR3 coding DNA: TGTGCCAGCAGCCCGCCAGCGGTTTTTTATACGCAGTATTTT.

This clonotype was seen many times. The V and J genes are TRBV11-2 and TRBJ1-6; weak D call: TRBD1 (5 bases). The CDR3 has 13 amino acids. Germline values: CDR1 SGHAT, CDR2 FQNNGV. V dropped 8 bases and J dropped 9 bases, with 14 bases sitting between them. In DNA form, the CDR3 reads TGTGCCAGCCAAAGGGACGTGGGTTCACCCCTCCACTTT. Protein product: CASQRDVGSPLHF.

This clonotype has only one observation. This chain uses TRBV10-3 with TRBJ1-5; weak D call: TRBD1 (5 bases). V dropped 1 base and J dropped 1 base, with 5 bases sitting between them. This CDR3 is 14 amino acids long. The germline gives CDR1 ENHRY, CDR2 SYGVKD. CDR3 region: CAISEWGSNQPQHF. The CDR3 coding sequence is TGTGCCATCAGTGAGTGGGGGAGCAATCAGCCCCAGCATTTT.

This clonotype was counted ten times or more. V usage is TRBV10-3 and J usage is TRBJ2-7, with 12 bases fitting TRBD2. The V and J ends lost 0 bases and 6 bases, in that order; junction bases with no gene match: 3. The CDR3 length is 15 residues. Germline CDR1 and CDR2: ENHRY and SYGVKD. The CDR3 region is CAISESRLAGAEQYF. The CDR3 DNA sequence: TGTGCCATCAGTGAGTCAAGACTAGCGGGGGCCGAGCAGTACTTC.

This clonotype was observed at least ten times. This rearrangement joins TRBV27 to TRBJ2-5; 8 bases align to TRBD1. V was pared by 2 bases and J by 5 bases, with 7 bases of the junction left unmatched. The CDR3 extends over 15 amino acids. Germline V gene data show CDR1 as MNHEY and CDR2 as SMNVEV (reference sequence). DNA for the CDR3: TGTGCCAGCAGTTTAGCTAGGACAGGGATGGAGACCCAGTACTTC. Protein product: CASSLARTGMETQYF.

This clonotype has only a few counts. V and J are TRBV5-6 and TRBJ2-5, with a tentative D call TRBD1 (7 bases). V lost 8 bases to trimming and J lost 1 base, with 15 bases between them. The CDR3 totals 14 residues. Germline V lookup: CDR1 SGHDT, CDR2 YYEEEE. The CDR3 nucleotides are TGTGCCAGGGGGAGGAGGGACAGCCAAGAGACCCAGTACTTC. It is translated as CARGRRDSQETQYF.